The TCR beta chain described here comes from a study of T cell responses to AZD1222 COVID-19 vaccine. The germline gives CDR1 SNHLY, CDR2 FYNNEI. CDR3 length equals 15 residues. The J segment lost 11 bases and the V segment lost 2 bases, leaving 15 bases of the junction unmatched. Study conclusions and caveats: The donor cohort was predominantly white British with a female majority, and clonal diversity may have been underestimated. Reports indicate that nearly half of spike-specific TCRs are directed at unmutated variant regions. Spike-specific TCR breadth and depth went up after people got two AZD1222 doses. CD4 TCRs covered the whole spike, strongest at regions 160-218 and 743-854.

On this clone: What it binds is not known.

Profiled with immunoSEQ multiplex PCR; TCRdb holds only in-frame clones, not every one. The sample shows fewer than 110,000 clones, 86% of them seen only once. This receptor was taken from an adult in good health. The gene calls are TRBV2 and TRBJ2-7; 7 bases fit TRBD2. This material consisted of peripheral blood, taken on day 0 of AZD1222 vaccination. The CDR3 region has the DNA TGTGCCAGCAGTGAAATTGCGGGAGTAACCCAGCAGGAGTACTTC. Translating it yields CASSEIAGVTQQEYF.